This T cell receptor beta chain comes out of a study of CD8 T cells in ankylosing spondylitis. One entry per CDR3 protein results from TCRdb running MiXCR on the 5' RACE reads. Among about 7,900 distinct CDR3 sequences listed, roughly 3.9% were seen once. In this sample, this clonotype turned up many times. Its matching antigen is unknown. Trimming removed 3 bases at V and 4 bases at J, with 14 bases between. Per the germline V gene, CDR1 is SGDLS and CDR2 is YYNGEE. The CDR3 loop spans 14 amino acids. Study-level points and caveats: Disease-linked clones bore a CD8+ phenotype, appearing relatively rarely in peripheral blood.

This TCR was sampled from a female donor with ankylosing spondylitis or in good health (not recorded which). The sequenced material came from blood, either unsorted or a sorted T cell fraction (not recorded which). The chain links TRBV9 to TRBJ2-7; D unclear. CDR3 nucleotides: TGTGCCAGCAGCGAAGATAGCCGTCAGTACGAGCAGTACTTC. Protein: CASSEDSRQYEQYF. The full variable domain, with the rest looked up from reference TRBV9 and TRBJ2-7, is DSGVTQTPKHLITATGQRVTLRCSPRSGDLSVYWYQQSLDQGLQFLIQYYNGEERAKGNILERFSAQQFPDLHSELNLSSLELGDSALYFCASSEDSRQYEQYFGPGTRLTVT.